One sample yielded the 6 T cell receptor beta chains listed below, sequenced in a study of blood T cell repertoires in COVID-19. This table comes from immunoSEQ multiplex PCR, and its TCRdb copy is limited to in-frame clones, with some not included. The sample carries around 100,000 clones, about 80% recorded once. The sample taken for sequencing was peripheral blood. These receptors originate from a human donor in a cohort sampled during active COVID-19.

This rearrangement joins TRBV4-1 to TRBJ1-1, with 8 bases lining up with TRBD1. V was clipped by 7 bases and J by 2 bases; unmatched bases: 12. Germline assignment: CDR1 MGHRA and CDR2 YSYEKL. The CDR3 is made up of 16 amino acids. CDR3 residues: CASIPGQAYSNTEAFF. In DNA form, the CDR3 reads TGCGCCAGCATACCGGGACAGGCGTACAGTAACACTGAAGCTTTCTTT.

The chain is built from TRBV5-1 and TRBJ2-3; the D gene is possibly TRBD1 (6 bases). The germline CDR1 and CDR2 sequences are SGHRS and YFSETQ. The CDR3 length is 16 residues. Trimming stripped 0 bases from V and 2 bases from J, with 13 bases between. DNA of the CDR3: TGCGCCAGCAGCTTGGCCACAGGGTCCCTCACAGATACGCAGTATTTT. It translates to CASSLATGSLTDTQYF.

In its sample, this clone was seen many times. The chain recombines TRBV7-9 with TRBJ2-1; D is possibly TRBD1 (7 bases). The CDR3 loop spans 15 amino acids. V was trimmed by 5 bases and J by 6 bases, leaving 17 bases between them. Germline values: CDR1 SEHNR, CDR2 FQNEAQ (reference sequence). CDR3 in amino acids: CASSHRGPGGNEQFF. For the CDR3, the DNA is TGTGCCAGCAGCCATCGGGGGCCAGGGGGCAATGAGCAGTTCTTC.

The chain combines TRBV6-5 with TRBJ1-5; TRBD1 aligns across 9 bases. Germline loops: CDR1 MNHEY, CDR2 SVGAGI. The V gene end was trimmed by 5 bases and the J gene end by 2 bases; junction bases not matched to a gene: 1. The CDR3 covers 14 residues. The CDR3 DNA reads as TGTGCCAGCAGTAGACAGGGGGGCAATCAGCCCCAGCATTTT. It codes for CASSRQGGNQPQHF.

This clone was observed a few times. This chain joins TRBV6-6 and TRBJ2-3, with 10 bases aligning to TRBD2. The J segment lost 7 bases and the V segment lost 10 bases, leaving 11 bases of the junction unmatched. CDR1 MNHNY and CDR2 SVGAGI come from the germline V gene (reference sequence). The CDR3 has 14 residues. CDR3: CATGTSGVANTQYF. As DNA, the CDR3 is TGTGCCACCGGAACTAGCGGGGTTGCAAATACGCAGTATTTT.

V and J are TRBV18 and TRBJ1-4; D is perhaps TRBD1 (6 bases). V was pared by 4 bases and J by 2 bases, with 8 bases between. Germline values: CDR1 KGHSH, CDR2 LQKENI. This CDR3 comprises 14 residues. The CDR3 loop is CASSRGHTNEKLFF. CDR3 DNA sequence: TGTGCCAGCTCACGGGGGCACACTAATGAAAAACTGTTTTTT.